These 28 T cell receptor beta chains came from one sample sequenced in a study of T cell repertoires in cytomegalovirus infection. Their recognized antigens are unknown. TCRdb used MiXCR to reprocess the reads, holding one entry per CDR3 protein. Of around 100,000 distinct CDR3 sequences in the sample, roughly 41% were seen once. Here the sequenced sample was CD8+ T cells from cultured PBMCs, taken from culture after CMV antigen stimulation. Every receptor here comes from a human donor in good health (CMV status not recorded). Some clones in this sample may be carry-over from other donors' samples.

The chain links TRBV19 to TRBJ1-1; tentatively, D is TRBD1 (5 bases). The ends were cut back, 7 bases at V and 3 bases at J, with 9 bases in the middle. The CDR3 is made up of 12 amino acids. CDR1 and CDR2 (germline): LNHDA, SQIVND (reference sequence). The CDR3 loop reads CASTRGYTEAFF. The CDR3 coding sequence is TGTGCCAGTACCCGGGGGTACACTGAAGCTTTCTTT.

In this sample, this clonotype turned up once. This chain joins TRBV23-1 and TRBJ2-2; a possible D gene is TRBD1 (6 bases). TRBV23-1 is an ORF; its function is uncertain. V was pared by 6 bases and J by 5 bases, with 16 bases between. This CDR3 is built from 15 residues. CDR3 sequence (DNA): TGCGCCAGCAGCCGCCGCAGGGGACGGACCGGGGAGCTGTTTTTT. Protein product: CASSRRRGRTGELFF.

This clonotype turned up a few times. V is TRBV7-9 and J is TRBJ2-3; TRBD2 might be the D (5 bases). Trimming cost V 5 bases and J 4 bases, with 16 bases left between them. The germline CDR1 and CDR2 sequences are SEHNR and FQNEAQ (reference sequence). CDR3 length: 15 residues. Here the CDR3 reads CASSQADGRPDTQYF. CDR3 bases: TGTGCCAGCAGCCAAGCGGACGGGCGGCCAGATACGCAGTATTTT.

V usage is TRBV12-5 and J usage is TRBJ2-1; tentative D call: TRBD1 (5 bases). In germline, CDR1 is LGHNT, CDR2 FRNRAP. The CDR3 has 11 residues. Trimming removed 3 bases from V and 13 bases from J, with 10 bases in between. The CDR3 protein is CASGFLQDQFF. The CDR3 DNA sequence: TGTGCTAGTGGTTTCTTACAGGATCAGTTCTTC.

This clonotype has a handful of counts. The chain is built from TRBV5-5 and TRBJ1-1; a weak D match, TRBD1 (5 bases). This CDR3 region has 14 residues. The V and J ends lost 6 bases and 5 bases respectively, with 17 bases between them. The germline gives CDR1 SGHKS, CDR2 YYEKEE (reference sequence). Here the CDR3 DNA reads TGTGCCAGCACCCAAGAATTTGGGGGGACTGAAGCTTTCTTT. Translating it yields CASTQEFGGTEAFF.

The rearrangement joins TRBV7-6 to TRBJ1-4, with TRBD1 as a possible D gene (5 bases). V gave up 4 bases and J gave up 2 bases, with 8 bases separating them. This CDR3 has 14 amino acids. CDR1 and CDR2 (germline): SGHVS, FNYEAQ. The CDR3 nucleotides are TGTGCCAGCAGCTCGGGACTTACTAATGAAAAACTGTTTTTT. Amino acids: CASSSGLTNEKLFF.

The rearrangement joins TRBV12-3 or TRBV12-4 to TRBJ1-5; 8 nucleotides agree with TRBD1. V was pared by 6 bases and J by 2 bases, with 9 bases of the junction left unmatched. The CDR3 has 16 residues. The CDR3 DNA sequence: TGTGCCAGCAGCCCAGGGGGCACGTTTGGCAATCAGCCCCAGCATTTT. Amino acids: CASSPGGTFGNQPQHF.

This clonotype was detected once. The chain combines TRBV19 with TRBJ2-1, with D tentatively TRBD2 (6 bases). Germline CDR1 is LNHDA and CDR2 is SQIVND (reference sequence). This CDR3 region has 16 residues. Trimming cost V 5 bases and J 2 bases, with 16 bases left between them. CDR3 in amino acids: CASSPLSLATYNEQFF. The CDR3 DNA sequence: TGTGCCAGTAGTCCCCTGAGTCTAGCGACCTACAATGAGCAGTTCTTC.

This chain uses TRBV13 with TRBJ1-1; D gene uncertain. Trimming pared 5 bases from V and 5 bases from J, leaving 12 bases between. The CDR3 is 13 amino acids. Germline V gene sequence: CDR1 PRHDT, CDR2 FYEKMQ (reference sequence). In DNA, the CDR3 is TGTGCCAGCAGCCCCCCGATTGTTACTGAAGCTTTCTTT. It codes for CASSPPIVTEAFF. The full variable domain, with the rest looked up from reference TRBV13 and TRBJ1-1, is AAGVIQSPRHLIKEKRETATLKCYPIPRHDTVYWYQQGPGQDPQFLISFYEKMQSDKGSIPDRFSAQQFSDYHSELNMSSLELGDSALYFCASSPPIVTEAFFGQGTRLTVV.

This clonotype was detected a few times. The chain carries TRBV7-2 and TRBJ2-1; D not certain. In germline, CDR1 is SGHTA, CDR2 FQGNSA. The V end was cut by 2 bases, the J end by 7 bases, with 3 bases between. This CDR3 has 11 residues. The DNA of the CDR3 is TGTGCCAGCAGCTTACCAAATGAGCAGTTCTTC. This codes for CASSLPNEQFF.

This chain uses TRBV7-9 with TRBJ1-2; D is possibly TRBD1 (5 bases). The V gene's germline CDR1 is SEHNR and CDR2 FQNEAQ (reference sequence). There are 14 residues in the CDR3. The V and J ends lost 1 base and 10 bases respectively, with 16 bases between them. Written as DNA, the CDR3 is TGTGCCAGCAGCTTAGGAGGGGTCCCCATCCCCTACACCTTC. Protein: CASSLGGVPIPYTF.

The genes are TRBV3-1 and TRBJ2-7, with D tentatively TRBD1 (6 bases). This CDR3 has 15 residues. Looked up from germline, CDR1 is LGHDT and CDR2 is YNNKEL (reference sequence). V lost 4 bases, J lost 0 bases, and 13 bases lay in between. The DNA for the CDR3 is TGTGCCAGCAGCCGTCACAGGGAGTCCTCCTACGAGCAGTACTTC. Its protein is CASSRHRESSYEQYF.

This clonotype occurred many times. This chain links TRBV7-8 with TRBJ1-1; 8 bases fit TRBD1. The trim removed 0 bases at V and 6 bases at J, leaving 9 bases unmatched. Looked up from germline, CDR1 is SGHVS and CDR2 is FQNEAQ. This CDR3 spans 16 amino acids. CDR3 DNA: TGTGCCAGCAGCTTAGCGCTAACAGGGGGAAGGGCTGAAGCTTTCTTT. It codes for CASSLALTGGRAEAFF.

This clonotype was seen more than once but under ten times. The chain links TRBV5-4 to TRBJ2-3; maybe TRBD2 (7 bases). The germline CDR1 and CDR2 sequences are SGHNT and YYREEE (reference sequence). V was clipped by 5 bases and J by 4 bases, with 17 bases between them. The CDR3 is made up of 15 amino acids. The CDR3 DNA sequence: TGTGCCAGCAGAGCCTGGGGGGGCGGTCCAGATACGCAGTATTTT. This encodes CASRAWGGGPDTQYF. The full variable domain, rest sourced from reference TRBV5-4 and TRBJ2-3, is ETGVTQSPTHLIKTRGQQVTLRCSSQSGHNTVSWYQQALGQGPQFIFQYYREEENGRGNFPPRFSGLQFPNYSSELNVNALELDDSALYLCASRAWGGGPDTQYFGPGTRLTVL.

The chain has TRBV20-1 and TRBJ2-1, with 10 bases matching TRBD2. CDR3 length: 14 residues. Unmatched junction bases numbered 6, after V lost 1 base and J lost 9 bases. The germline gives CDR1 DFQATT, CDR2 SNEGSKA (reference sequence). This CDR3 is CSARVPSGGSEQFF. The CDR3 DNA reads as TGCAGTGCTAGAGTACCTAGCGGGGGTAGTGAGCAGTTCTTC.

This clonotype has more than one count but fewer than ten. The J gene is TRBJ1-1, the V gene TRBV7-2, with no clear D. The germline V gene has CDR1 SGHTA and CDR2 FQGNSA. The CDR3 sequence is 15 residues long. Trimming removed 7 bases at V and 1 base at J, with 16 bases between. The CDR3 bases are TGTGCCAGCACCCAAGGGCGGGCGGGGAACACTGAAGCTTTCTTT. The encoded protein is CASTQGRAGNTEAFF.

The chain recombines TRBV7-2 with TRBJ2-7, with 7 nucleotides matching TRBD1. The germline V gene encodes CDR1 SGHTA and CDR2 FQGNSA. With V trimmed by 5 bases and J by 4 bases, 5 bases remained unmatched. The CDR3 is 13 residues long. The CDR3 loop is CASSDLTGYEQYF. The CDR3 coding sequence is TGTGCCAGCAGCGACCTGACAGGGTACGAGCAGTACTTC.

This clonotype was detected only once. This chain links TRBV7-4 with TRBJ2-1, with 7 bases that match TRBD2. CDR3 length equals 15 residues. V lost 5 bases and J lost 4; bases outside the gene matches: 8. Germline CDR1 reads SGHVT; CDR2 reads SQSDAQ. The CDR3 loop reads CASSPDGGFYNEQFF. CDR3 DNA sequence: TGTGCCAGCAGCCCCGACGGGGGGTTTTACAATGAGCAGTTCTTC.

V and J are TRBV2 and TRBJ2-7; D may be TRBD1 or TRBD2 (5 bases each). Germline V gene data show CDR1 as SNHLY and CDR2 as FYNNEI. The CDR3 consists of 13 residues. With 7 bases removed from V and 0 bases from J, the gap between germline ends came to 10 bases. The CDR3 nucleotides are TGTGCCAGCAACCGGGGCGTCTCCTACGAGCAGTACTTC. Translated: CASNRGVSYEQYF.

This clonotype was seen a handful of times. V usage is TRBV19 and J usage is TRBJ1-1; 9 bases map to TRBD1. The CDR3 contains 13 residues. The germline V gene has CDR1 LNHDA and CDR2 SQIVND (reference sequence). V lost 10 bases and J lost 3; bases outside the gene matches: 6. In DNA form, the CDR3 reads TGTGCCACCCGGACAGGGGTCGACACTGAAGCTTTCTTT. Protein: CATRTGVDTEAFF.

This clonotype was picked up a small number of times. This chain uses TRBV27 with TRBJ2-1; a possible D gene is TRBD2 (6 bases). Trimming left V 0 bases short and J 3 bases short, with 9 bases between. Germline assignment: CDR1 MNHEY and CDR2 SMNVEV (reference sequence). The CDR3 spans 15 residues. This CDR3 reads CASSLSRLGYNEQFF. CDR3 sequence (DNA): TGTGCCAGCAGTTTATCCCGACTAGGCTACAATGAGCAGTTCTTC.

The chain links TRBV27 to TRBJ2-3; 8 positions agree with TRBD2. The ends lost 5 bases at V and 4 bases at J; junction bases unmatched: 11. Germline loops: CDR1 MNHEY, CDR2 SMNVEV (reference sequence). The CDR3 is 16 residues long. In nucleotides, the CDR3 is TGTGCCAGCAGTCCCACCACTAGCGGTTGGGCAGATACGCAGTATTTT. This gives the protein CASSPTTSGWADTQYF.

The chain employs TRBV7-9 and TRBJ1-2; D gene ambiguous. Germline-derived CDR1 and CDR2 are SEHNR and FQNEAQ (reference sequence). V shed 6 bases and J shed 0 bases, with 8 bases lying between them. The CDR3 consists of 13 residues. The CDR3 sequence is CASSAASNYGYTF. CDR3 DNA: TGTGCCAGCAGTGCGGCCTCTAACTATGGCTACACCTTC.

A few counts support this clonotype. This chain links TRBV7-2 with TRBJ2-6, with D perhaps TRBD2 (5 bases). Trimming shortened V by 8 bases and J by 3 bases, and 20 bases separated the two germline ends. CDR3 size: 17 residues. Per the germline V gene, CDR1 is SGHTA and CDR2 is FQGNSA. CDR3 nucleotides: TGTGCCAGCGGCTGGAGGTCCCCTCTTGGTGGGGCCAACGTCCTGACTTTC. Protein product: CASGWRSPLGGANVLTF.

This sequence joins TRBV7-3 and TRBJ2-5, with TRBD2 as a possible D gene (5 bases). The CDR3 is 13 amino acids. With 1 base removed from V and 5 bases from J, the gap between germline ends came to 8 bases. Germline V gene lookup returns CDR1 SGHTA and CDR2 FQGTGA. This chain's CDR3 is CASSLIPGETQYF. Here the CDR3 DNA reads TGTGCCAGCAGCTTAATTCCGGGGGAGACCCAGTACTTC.

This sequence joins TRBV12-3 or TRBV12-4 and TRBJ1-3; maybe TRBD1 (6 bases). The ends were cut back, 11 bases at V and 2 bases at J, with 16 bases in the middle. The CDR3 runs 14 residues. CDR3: CASGGGGPGNTIYF. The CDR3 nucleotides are TGTGCCTCCGGAGGGGGGGGCCCTGGAAACACCATATATTTT.

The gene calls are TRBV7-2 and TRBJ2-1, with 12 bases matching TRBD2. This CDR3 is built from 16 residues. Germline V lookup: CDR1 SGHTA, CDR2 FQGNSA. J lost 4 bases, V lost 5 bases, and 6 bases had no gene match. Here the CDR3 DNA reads TGTGCCAGCAGCCCCCACCTAGCGGGGGGGTACAATGAGCAGTTCTTC. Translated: CASSPHLAGGYNEQFF. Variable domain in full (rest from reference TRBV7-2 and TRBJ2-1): GAGVSQSPSNKVTEKGKDVELRCDPISGHTALYWYRQSLGQGLEFLIYFQGNSAPDKSGLPSDRFSAERTGGSVSTLTIQRTQQEDSAVYLCASSPHLAGGYNEQFFGPGTRLTVL.

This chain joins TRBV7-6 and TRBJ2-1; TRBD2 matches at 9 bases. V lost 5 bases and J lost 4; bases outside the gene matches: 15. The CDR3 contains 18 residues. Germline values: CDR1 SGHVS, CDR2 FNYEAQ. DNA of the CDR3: TGTGCCAGCAGCGCATCTGGCTTAGCGGGGGTCATTTACAATGAGCAGTTCTTC. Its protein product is CASSASGLAGVIYNEQFF.